Given below is one T cell receptor beta chain in context. In the original processing: Nucleated cell counts were estimated from reference gene primer amplification. TCRdb's table, derived via immunoSEQ multiplex PCR, lists solely in-frame clones and lacks some. V and J calls and clone size come straight from that table; D and trimming were deduced from the DNA. The table includes around 190,000 clones, 75% to 85% detected once. These data belong to a study of blood T cell repertoires in COVID-19. Across the study: Acute and convalescent COVID-19 samples came from the United States, Italy and Spain. The analysed material was cDNA or gDNA that came from T cells, B-cell-depleted T cells, or PBMCs.

The CDR3 contains 15 residues. Germline lookup yields CDR1 SGHTA and CDR2 FQGNSA. Trimming removed 5 bases from V and 5 bases from J, with 16 bases in between. Sequencing was performed on peripheral blood. The clonotype was recovered from a man aged 55 to 70 with acute or convalescent COVID-19. The chain recombines TRBV7-2 with TRBJ2-1; D is uncertain. The CDR3 is CASSLRSITDNEQFF. CDR3 DNA: TGTGCCAGCAGCCTAAGGAGTATAACTGACAATGAGCAGTTCTTC.